This TCR beta chain derives from a study of cytomegalovirus exposure and HLA in healthy donors. A single count supports this clone. V was trimmed by 0 bases and J by 6 bases, leaving 14 bases between them. CDR1 and CDR2 (germline): MNHEY, SMNVEV (reference sequence). The CDR3 is 15 residues long. The primer mix had 60 Vbeta and 13 Jbeta primers. Sequencing was performed with immunoSEQ multiplex PCR; in TCRdb, only in-frame clones are kept and a portion is missing. Among 150,000 or so clones listed, 60% to 75% were seen once. The receptor comes from a man aged 18 to 35 in good health and CMV-seronegative. Input material: PBMCs. The J gene is TRBJ1-2, the V gene TRBV27; weak D call: TRBD1 (5 bases). The CDR3 loop reads CASSLSGGVYDGYTF. CDR3 coding DNA: TGTGCCAGCAGTTTATCGGGAGGGGTCTACGATGGCTACACCTTC.